The 4 T cell receptor beta chains reported below all come from one sample, sequenced in a study of T cell responses to AZD1222 COVID-19 vaccine. Clones were sequenced by immunoSEQ multiplex PCR, and TCRdb holds only the in-frame ones, with some missing. This table holds 140,000 to 150,000 clones, around 90% found once. The sample here was peripheral blood, taken on day 0 of MenACWY control vaccination. These receptors all come from an adult in good health.

This sequence joins TRBV3-1 (or the pseudogene TRBV3-2) and TRBJ1-3; D not resolved. CDR1 is LGHDT and CDR2 is YNNKEL in the germline V gene (reference sequence). The CDR3 has 16 residues. The ends were cut back, 1 base at V and 0 bases at J, with 10 bases in the middle. DNA for the CDR3: TGTGCCAGCAGCCAAGTCACAGACTTCTCTGGAAACACCATATATTTT. Residues: CASSQVTDFSGNTIYF.

This chain uses TRBV6-5 with TRBJ2-4; weak D call: TRBD1 (7 bases). The CDR3 has 14 amino acids. Trimming shortened V by 8 bases and J by 8 bases, and 19 bases separated the two germline ends. CDR1 and CDR2 from the germline V gene are MNHEY and SVGAGI. CDR3 DNA sequence: TGTGCCAGCTCAACACCGGGCAGGGGGGACATTCAGTACTTC. It is translated as CASSTPGRGDIQYF.

The rearrangement joins TRBV30 to TRBJ1-1, with no clear D. The V end was cut by 5 bases, the J end by 11 bases, with 21 bases between. The CDR3 has 13 amino acids. Looked up from germline, CDR1 is GTSNPN and CDR2 is SVGIG (reference sequence). The CDR3 protein is CAWAPWQLPFAFF. The DNA for the CDR3 is TGTGCCTGGGCTCCCTGGCAGCTACCGTTTGCTTTCTTT.

This chain joins TRBV10-3 and TRBJ1-6; D possibly corresponds to TRBD1 (6 bases). This CDR3 is built from 14 residues. Germline lookup yields CDR1 ENHRY and CDR2 SYGVKD. Trimming stripped 10 bases from V and 5 bases from J, with 15 bases between. In nucleotides, the CDR3 is TGTGCCAGCAAAGGGGGACAAGATAATTCACCCCTCCACTTT. Its translation: CASKGGQDNSPLHF.